The rows below give T cell receptor beta chains drawn from one sample of a study of cytomegalovirus exposure and HLA in healthy donors. The protocol was immunoSEQ multiplex PCR, while the TCRdb copy is restricted to in-frame clones and leaves out a portion. The sample holds about 90,000 clones, 79% seen once. Sequenced sample: PBMCs. The receptors were gathered from a man aged 25 to 40 in good health and CMV-seronegative. The CDR3 runs from the conserved cysteine through the conserved F or W. D genes are given only for firm matches. Clone sizes are given selectively: once, few, many, or a class where the clone is expanded.

clone size: -
V gene: TRBV28
D gene: -
J gene: TRBJ2-7
CDR3 DNA: TGTGCCAGCAGTTTGGGGCCAGGTGTTAGGGAGGCCTACGAGCAGTACTTC
CDR3 protein: CASSLGPGVREAYEQYF

clone size: few
V gene: TRBV7-9
D gene: TRBD2
J gene: TRBJ2-1
CDR3 DNA: TGTGCCAGCAGCTTCGGGGGAGGGAAGGATAATGAGCAGTTCTTC
CDR3 protein: CASSFGGGKDNEQFF

clone size: -
V gene: TRBV2
D gene: TRBD2
J gene: TRBJ2-7
CDR3 DNA: TGTGCCAGTTCTACTAGCGGGGTGCTCTACGAGCAGTACTTC
CDR3 protein: CASSTSGVLYEQYF

clone size: -
V gene: TRBV5-1
D gene: TRBD1
J gene: TRBJ1-5
CDR3 DNA: TGCGCCAGCAGCTCGACAGGGTTCGAGCAGCCCCAGCATTTT
CDR3 protein: CASSSTGFEQPQHF

clone size: -
V gene: TRBV28
D gene: TRBD1
J gene: TRBJ1-4
CDR3 DNA: TGTGCCAGCAGTTTGGGGGCCAGGGGGCGAAGTGAAAAACTGTTTTTT
CDR3 protein: CASSLGARGRSEKLFF

clone size: once
V gene: TRBV19
D gene: -
J gene: TRBJ1-2
CDR3 DNA: TGTGCCAGTAGACCCCCCGAGGGAAACTATGGCTACACCTTC
CDR3 protein: CASRPPEGNYGYTF

clone size: -
V gene: TRBV2
D gene: -
J gene: TRBJ1-4
CDR3 DNA: TGTGCCAGCAGTGCCCCTAGGGGTAATGAAAAACTGTTTTTT
CDR3 protein: CASSAPRGNEKLFF

clone size: -
V gene: TRBV30
D gene: -
J gene: TRBJ1-3
CDR3 DNA: TGTGCCTGGACTGTACCGGACAGATTCTCTGGAAACACCATATATTTT
CDR3 protein: CAWTVPDRFSGNTIYF

clone size: -
V gene: TRBV9
D gene: -
J gene: TRBJ2-7
CDR3 DNA: TGTGCCAGCAGCGAGTCGCCGGGACTGGGGGCCTACGAGCAGTACTTC
CDR3 protein: CASSESPGLGAYEQYF

clone size: few
V gene: TRBV27
D gene: -
J gene: TRBJ2-7
CDR3 DNA: TGTGCCAGCAGTAACTATGGGGGGACCCTAATACCCTACGAGCAGTACTTC
CDR3 protein: CASSNYGGTLIPYEQYF

clone size: -
V gene: TRBV30
D gene: TRBD2
J gene: TRBJ2-7
CDR3 DNA: TGTGCCTGCATAAGCGGGGGAGCCAGTTACGAGCAGTACTTC
CDR3 protein: CACISGGASYEQYF

clone size: once
V gene: TRBV4-1
D gene: -
J gene: TRBJ1-1
CDR3 DNA: TGCGCCAGCAGCCAAGGGGGGCCAGATAAAGCTTTCTTT
CDR3 protein: CASSQGGPDKAFF

clone size: -
V gene: TRBV28
D gene: -
J gene: TRBJ1-2
CDR3 DNA: TGTGCCAGCAGTTTAGGGGGCTCGGTCTATGGCTACACCTTC
CDR3 protein: CASSLGGSVYGYTF

clone size: -
V gene: TRBV6-5
D gene: TRBD1
J gene: TRBJ1-1
CDR3 DNA: TGTGCCAGCAGTCGGACAGGGGGCTGGAACGCTGAAGCTTTCTTT
CDR3 protein: CASSRTGGWNAEAFF

clone size: -
V gene: TRBV28
D gene: -
J gene: TRBJ1-3
CDR3 DNA: TGTGCCAGCAGCTCTCACCCCAGGGCGCACTCTGGAAACACCATATATTTT
CDR3 protein: CASSSHPRAHSGNTIYF

clone size: -
V gene: TRBV27
D gene: TRBD1
J gene: TRBJ1-6
CDR3 DNA: TGTGCCAGCAGTCCCCATCAACGGACAGGGCGCAATTCACCCCTCCACTTT
CDR3 protein: CASSPHQRTGRNSPLHF

clone size: -
V gene: TRBV2
D gene: TRBD1
J gene: TRBJ1-3
CDR3 DNA: TGTGCCAGCAGAGCGACAGGGGGCCTCGACACCATATATTTT
CDR3 protein: CASRATGGLDTIYF

clone size: -
V gene: TRBV5-5
D gene: -
J gene: TRBJ2-5
CDR3 DNA: TGTGCCAGCAGCATCGGACAGACACTAGAGACCCAGTACTTC
CDR3 protein: CASSIGQTLETQYF

clone size: -
V gene: TRBV4-3
D gene: TRBD2
J gene: TRBJ2-3
CDR3 DNA: TGCGCCAGCAGCCAAGAGGCCAGCGGGGGGGCCACAGATACGCAGTATTTT
CDR3 protein: CASSQEASGGATDTQYF

clone size: -
V gene: TRBV27
D gene: TRBD1
J gene: TRBJ1-2
CDR3 DNA: TGTGCCAGCAGTTTATCCGGGACAGGGGGCCAGCGCACCTTC
CDR3 protein: CASSLSGTGGQRTF

clone size: -
V gene: TRBV6-5
D gene: TRBD1
J gene: TRBJ1-5
CDR3 DNA: TGTGCCAGCAGTCCAAGTGACAGGGTTCAGCCCCAGCATTTT
CDR3 protein: CASSPSDRVQPQHF

clone size: -
V gene: TRBV2
D gene: -
J gene: TRBJ1-2
CDR3 DNA: TGTGCCAGCAGTGAAACAGGGAACTATGGCTACACCTTC
CDR3 protein: CASSETGNYGYTF

clone size: -
V gene: TRBV18
D gene: TRBD1
J gene: TRBJ1-5
CDR3 DNA: TGTGCCAGCTCACCGGAGGGGGCGGGCAATCAGCCCCAGCATTTT
CDR3 protein: CASSPEGAGNQPQHF

clone size: few
V gene: TRBV7-9
D gene: -
J gene: TRBJ1-4
CDR3 DNA: TGTGCCAGCAGCTTAGCGGGGTCAGGGAAGGACGAAAAACTGTTTTTT
CDR3 protein: CASSLAGSGKDEKLFF

clone size: -
V gene: TRBV19
D gene: -
J gene: TRBJ1-2
CDR3 DNA: TGTGCCAGTAAAGCAGAGGGGGTAGGATATGGCTACACCTTC
CDR3 protein: CASKAEGVGYGYTF

clone size: few
V gene: TRBV5-4
D gene: -
J gene: TRBJ1-2
CDR3 DNA: TGTGCCAGCAGCTTAATTAGGGGATCATTTGCTGGCTACACCTTC
CDR3 protein: CASSLIRGSFAGYTF

clone size: -
V gene: TRBV4-1
D gene: -
J gene: TRBJ1-1
CDR3 DNA: TGCGCCAGCAGCCAAGGGGCTTACGATGTCGACACTGAAGCTTTCTTT
CDR3 protein: CASSQGAYDVDTEAFF

clone size: once
V gene: TRBV5-4
D gene: -
J gene: TRBJ2-3
CDR3 DNA: TGTGCCAGCAGCTTGGCCGGGAAAGGCACAGATACGCAGTATTTT
CDR3 protein: CASSLAGKGTDTQYF

clone size: -
V gene: TRBV11-3
D gene: -
J gene: TRBJ1-6
CDR3 DNA: TGTGCCAGCAGCTTAGCCGTGAGCTATAATTCACCCCTCCACTTT
CDR3 protein: CASSLAVSYNSPLHF

clone size: -
V gene: TRBV28
D gene: TRBD1
J gene: TRBJ1-2
CDR3 DNA: TGTGCCAGCAGTTTATCGGGACAGGGTCTGACTAACTATGGCTACACCTTC
CDR3 protein: CASSLSGQGLTNYGYTF

clone size: -
V gene: TRBV10-3
D gene: -
J gene: TRBJ2-7
CDR3 DNA: TGTGCCATCAGTTCCTCCAGGGGTTCCCTTACCCTTTCTTACGAGCAGTACTTC
CDR3 protein: CAISSSRGSLTLSYEQYF

clone size: few
V gene: TRBV6-5
D gene: -
J gene: TRBJ1-5
CDR3 DNA: TGTGCCAGCAGTATACAGGGCAATCAGCCCCAGCATTTT
CDR3 protein: CASSIQGNQPQHF

clone size: once
V gene: TRBV28
D gene: TRBD1
J gene: TRBJ1-1
CDR3 DNA: TGTGCCAGCAGTTACCCCACTTACAGGGGGACAAGAGGCACTGAAGCTTTCTTT
CDR3 protein: CASSYPTYRGTRGTEAFF

clone size: -
V gene: TRBV5-4
D gene: TRBD1
J gene: TRBJ1-3
CDR3 DNA: TGTGCCAGCAGCAAGGGGGGACAGGCGAGCTCTGGAAACACCATATATTTT
CDR3 protein: CASSKGGQASSGNTIYF

clone size: -
V gene: TRBV5-6
D gene: -
J gene: TRBJ1-4
CDR3 DNA: TGTGCCAGCAGCTTGGGTGGAGGAGGAGGGTTTAATGAAAAACTGTTTTTT
CDR3 protein: CASSLGGGGGFNEKLFF

clone size: -
V gene: TRBV14
D gene: -
J gene: TRBJ2-7
CDR3 DNA: TGTGCCAGCAGCCAGGACTACGAGCAGTACTTC
CDR3 protein: CASSQDYEQYF

clone size: few
V gene: TRBV6-5
D gene: TRBD1
J gene: TRBJ1-2
CDR3 DNA: TGTGCCAGCAGTTCCGGGACAGGTTTAATCGGCTACACCTTC
CDR3 protein: CASSSGTGLIGYTF

clone size: -
V gene: TRBV10-3
D gene: -
J gene: TRBJ1-1
CDR3 DNA: TGTGCCATCAGCGTGACAGAGAACACTGAAGCTTTCTTT
CDR3 protein: CAISVTENTEAFF